Below, 20 T cell receptor beta chains from the same sample are listed, as sequenced in a study of cytomegalovirus exposure and HLA in healthy donors. Primers for the PCR totalled 60 Vbeta and 13 Jbeta. The assay was immunoSEQ multiplex PCR, and TCRdb's table has in-frame clones only and misses some. The ten top clones account for roughly 9.6%, within a sample of roughly 40,000 clones. The specimen sequenced was PBMCs. The receptors here all came from a man aged 40-55 years in good health and CMV-seropositive.

The rearrangement joins TRBV5-1 to TRBJ2-3; 11 bases are shared with TRBD2. Germline CDR1 and CDR2: SGHRS and YFSETQ. V was clipped by 4 bases and J by 5 bases; unmatched bases: 9. The CDR3 sequence is 16 residues long. CDR3 coding DNA: TGCGCCAGCAGCCCCATAGCGGGAGGGCCAAGAGATACGCAGTATTTT. It codes for CASSPIAGGPRDTQYF.

The rearrangement joins TRBV7-9 to TRBJ2-7, with D possibly being TRBD2 (5 bases). The CDR3 length is 14 residues. Per germline, CDR1 SEHNR and CDR2 FQNEAQ (reference sequence). Trimming left V 3 bases short and J 6 bases short, with 15 bases between. The CDR3 is CASSLALGMGEQYF. The DNA for the CDR3 is TGTGCCAGCAGCTTGGCACTAGGGATGGGCGAGCAGTACTTC.

The chain links TRBV6-5 to TRBJ1-2, with D possibly TRBD1 on 5 matching bases. Germline CDR1 is MNHEY and CDR2 is SVGAGI. V was trimmed by 0 bases and J by 3 bases, leaving 11 bases between them. The CDR3 sequence is 15 residues long. CDR3 sequence: CASSYSKVQDYGYTF. As DNA, the CDR3 is TGTGCCAGCAGTTACTCGAAGGTACAGGACTATGGCTACACCTTC.

Regarding this clone: At one end, the junction sequence differs from germline, possibly due to a read error. The rearrangement uses TRBV19 and TRBJ1-4, with D uncertain. This CDR3 is built from 14 residues. Germline CDR1 and CDR2: LNHDA and SQIVND (reference sequence). CDR3 nucleotides: TGTGCCAATAGTATGCGGGAAGTGAATGAAAAACTGTTTTTT. Encoded protein: CANSMREVNEKLFF. Supplemented by reference TRBV19 and TRBJ1-4, the full variable domain reads DGGITQSPKYLFRKEGQNVTLSCEQNLNHDAMYWYRQDPGQGLRLIYYSQIVNDFQKGDIAEGYSVSREKKESFPLTVTSAQKNPTAFYLCANSMREVNEKLFFGSGTQLSVL.

This chain uses TRBV11-2 with TRBJ2-7; 12 bases agree with TRBD2. With V trimmed by 5 bases and J by 1 base, 3 bases remained unmatched. Germline V gene data show CDR1 as SGHAT and CDR2 as FQNNGV. This CDR3 is 15 amino acids long. CDR3 coding DNA: TGTGCCAGCAGCCGTGGACTAGCGGGATCCTACGAGCAGTACTTC. It codes for CASSRGLAGSYEQYF.

The rearrangement links TRBV6-5 to TRBJ2-5, with 11 bases fitting TRBD1. The DNA matches TRBJ2-7 better at its end, which makes the J call doubtful. This CDR3 contains 14 residues. Germline V gives CDR1 MNHEY, CDR2 SVGAGI. This CDR3 is CASSFGTGGYEQYF. CDR3 coding DNA: TGTGCCAGCAGCTTCGGGACAGGGGGGTACGAGCAGTACTTC.

The genes are TRBV12-5 and TRBJ2-1, with D possibly being TRBD2 (6 bases). The V gene's germline CDR1 is LGHNT and CDR2 FRNRAP. There are 19 residues in the CDR3. Trimming stripped 0 bases from V and 3 bases from J, with 21 bases between. The CDR3 bases are TGTGCTAGTGGTTTGGTAACCCCGGGGGACCCAAGGAACTACAATGAGCAGTTCTTC. Protein: CASGLVTPGDPRNYNEQFF. The full variable domain, in which reference TRBV12-5 and TRBJ2-1 provide the parts outside the CDR3, is DARVTQTPRHKVTEMGQEVTMRCQPILGHNTVFWYRQTMMQGLELLAYFRNRAPLDDSGMPKDRFSAEMPDATLATLKIQPSEPRDSAVYFCASGLVTPGDPRNYNEQFFGPGTRLTVL.

V gene TRBV4-3 combines with J gene TRBJ2-7, with D tentatively TRBD2 (6 bases). The CDR3 has 15 amino acids. The V end was cut by 0 bases, the J end by 3 bases, with 12 bases between. Looked up from germline, CDR1 is LGHNA and CDR2 is YSLEER. The CDR3 spells CASSQDSRGYYEQYF. The CDR3 DNA reads as TGCGCCAGCAGCCAAGACTCGCGGGGCTACTACGAGCAGTACTTC.

The chain employs TRBV29-1 and TRBJ2-1; maybe TRBD1 (5 bases). This CDR3 spans 13 amino acids. V shed 5 bases and J shed 12 bases, with 20 bases lying between them. The germline V gene encodes CDR1 SQVTM and CDR2 ANQGSEA. CDR3 residues: CSVIQAQVEGQFF. CDR3 coding DNA: TGCAGCGTTATCCAAGCACAGGTAGAAGGGCAGTTCTTC.

The chain has TRBV5-6 and TRBJ1-6, with TRBD1 as a possible D gene (5 bases). This CDR3 is built from 14 residues. Germline V CDR1 and CDR2: SGHDT, YYEEEE. V dropped 1 base and J dropped 8 bases, with 10 bases sitting between them. In nucleotides, the CDR3 is TGTGCCAGCAGCTTGTACGGGGGACATTCACCCCTCCACTTT. Translation gives CASSLYGGHSPLHF.

The V and J genes are TRBV19 and TRBJ1-5, with D possibly being TRBD1 (5 bases). With 5 bases removed from V and 4 bases from J, the gap between germline ends came to 15 bases. This CDR3 is 15 amino acids long. CDR1 LNHDA and CDR2 SQIVND come from the germline V gene (reference sequence). CDR3 in DNA: TGTGCCAGTAGTCCCCAAGCGACAGCTAATCAGCCCCAGCATTTT. It codes for CASSPQATANQPQHF.

The chain has TRBV20-1 and TRBJ1-4, with D hard to call. This CDR3 has 11 amino acids. CDR1 is DFQATT, CDR2 SNEGSKA, per germline (reference sequence). Between the trimmed V and J ends, which lost 0 bases and 8 bases, there was a span of 4 bases. CDR3 coding DNA: TGCAGTGCTAGAGAGCGGGAAAAACTGTTTTTT. Amino acid sequence: CSAREREKLFF.

This chain joins TRBV2 and TRBJ1-5; the D gene is possibly TRBD1 (5 bases). The germline V gene has CDR1 SNHLY and CDR2 FYNNEI. This CDR3 spans 15 amino acids. Trimming shortened V by 5 bases and J by 4 bases, and 15 bases separated the two germline ends. CDR3 DNA: TGTGCCAGCAGTCAAGGGGAGGTTGGGAATCAGCCCCAGCATTTT. As protein: CASSQGEVGNQPQHF.

The V and J genes are TRBV7-2 and TRBJ2-5; a possible D gene is TRBD2 (6 bases). This CDR3 spans 14 amino acids. Germline CDR1 and CDR2: SGHTA and FQGNSA. V lost 5 bases, J lost 7 bases, and 17 bases lay in between. Here the CDR3 DNA reads TGTGCCAGCAGCGCGATAGCGGCGGAGGGGACCCAGTACTTC. Translation gives CASSAIAAEGTQYF.

This sequence joins TRBV5-6 and TRBJ2-5; no clear D. The CDR3 covers 15 residues. Germline lookup yields CDR1 SGHDT and CDR2 YYEEEE. V was cut by 0 bases and J by 1 base, with 10 bases left in between. The CDR3 is CASSLEHRFQETQYF. The CDR3 nucleotides read TGTGCCAGCAGCTTGGAGCACCGCTTCCAAGAGACCCAGTACTTC.

The chain combines TRBV10-2 with TRBJ1-2, with no clear D. This CDR3 region has 14 residues. Germline V gene data show CDR1 as WSHSY and CDR2 as SAAADI. Trimming stripped 2 bases from V and 7 bases from J, with 14 bases between. CDR3 DNA: TGCGCCAGCAGTGAGACCCGGGATTGGCGTGGCTACACCTTC. Translation: CASSETRDWRGYTF.

V and J are TRBV19 and TRBJ2-7; D gene unclear. Trimming removed 3 bases at V and 4 bases at J, with 7 bases between. The germline CDR1 and CDR2 sequences are LNHDA and SQIVND (reference sequence). This CDR3 contains 12 residues. CDR3 sequence: CASSIGEYEQYF. DNA of the CDR3: TGTGCCAGTAGTATTGGTGAGTACGAGCAGTACTTC.

V and J are TRBV6-6 and TRBJ1-6, with 8 bases matching TRBD1. With 6 bases clipped from V and 8 bases from J, the junction kept 6 bases outside the gene matches. Germline CDR1 reads MNHNY; CDR2 reads SVGAGI (reference sequence). The CDR3 has 14 residues. The CDR3 DNA follows: TGTGCCAGCAGGCCCTTACAGGGGGATTCACCCCTCCACTTT. Its protein is CASRPLQGDSPLHF.

This chain joins TRBV7-9 and TRBJ1-1; 10 positions agree with TRBD1. This CDR3 is 13 amino acids long. Germline V lookup: CDR1 SEHNR, CDR2 FQNEAQ (reference sequence). Trimming took 5 bases from V and 4 from J; bases not matched to a gene: 1. CDR3 bases: TGTGCCAGCAGCGGACAGGGGGGCACTGAAGCTTTCTTT. It codes for CASSGQGGTEAFF.

The gene calls are TRBV15 and TRBJ2-1; no reliable D call. V lost 5 bases, J lost 8 bases, and 10 bases lay in between. The CDR3 length is 12 residues. Germline V CDR1 and CDR2: LNHNV, YYDKDF (reference sequence). The CDR3 reads CATSVREYEQFF. The CDR3 nucleotides read TGTGCCACCAGCGTTCGTGAGTATGAGCAGTTCTTC. The full variable domain, rest sourced from reference TRBV15 and TRBJ2-1, is DAMVIQNPRYQVTQFGKPVTLSCSQTLNHNVMYWYQQKSSQAPKLLFHYYDKDFNNEADTPDNFQSRRPNTSFCFLDIRSPGLGDTAMYLCATSVREYEQFFGPGTRLTVL.